A single sample gave rise to the 18 T cell receptor beta chains below, sequenced in a study of T cell responses to AZD1222 COVID-19 vaccine. The method was immunoSEQ multiplex PCR; TCRdb's version includes in-frame clones alone and lacks a portion of them. The sample has 100,000 to 150,000 clones, 65% to 90% seen once. The starting material was peripheral blood, obtained on day 0 of AZD1222 vaccination. The receptors were gathered from an adult in good health.

V usage is TRBV18 and J usage is TRBJ2-2; D is uncertain. V shed 3 bases and J shed 8 bases, with 16 bases lying between them. The CDR3 extends over 15 amino acids. Germline V gene lookup returns CDR1 KGHSH and CDR2 LQKENI. This chain's CDR3 is CASSPTQANVGELFF. CDR3 DNA: TGTGCCAGCTCACCGACCCAGGCCAACGTAGGGGAGCTGTTTTTT.

The chain joins TRBV5-8 to TRBJ1-4; TRBD1 is a possible D gene (6 bases). Trimming took 2 bases from V and 0 from J, leaving 11 bases between them. Per germline, CDR1 SGHTS and CDR2 YDEGEE. CDR3 length equals 16 residues. The CDR3 protein is CASSFGQIATNEKLFF. For the CDR3, the DNA is TGTGCCAGCAGCTTCGGACAGATTGCAACTAATGAAAAACTGTTTTTT.

A few counts support this clone. This chain connects TRBV5-1 to TRBJ2-7; TRBD1 might be the D (6 bases). Germline CDR1 reads SGHRS; CDR2 reads YFSETQ. This CDR3 contains 14 residues. The V gene lost 1 base and the J gene lost 1 base, with 9 bases spanning the gap. The DNA of the CDR3 is TGCGCCAGCAGCTTGATGGGGGCTTCCTACGAGCAGTACTTC. Its protein is CASSLMGASYEQYF.

The chain is built from TRBV30 and TRBJ2-7, with TRBD2 as a possible D gene (6 bases). Between the trimmed V and J ends, which lost 0 bases and 3 bases, there was a span of 15 bases. Germline CDR1 is GTSNPN and CDR2 is SVGIG (reference sequence). The CDR3 totals 15 residues. CDR3 DNA: TGTGCCTGGAGTGTACAAAGTGCGGGAATCTACGAGCAGTACTTC. Translated, it gives CAWSVQSAGIYEQYF.

The chain combines TRBV7-2 with TRBJ2-7; TRBD1 matches at 7 bases. This CDR3 has 14 amino acids. Germline-derived CDR1 and CDR2 are SGHTA and FQGNSA. V lost 4 bases to trimming and J lost 3 bases; unmatched junction nucleotides: 6. This CDR3 reads CASSWPGQHYEQYF. In DNA form, the CDR3 reads TGTGCCAGCAGCTGGCCGGGACAGCACTACGAGCAGTACTTC.

This clone was picked up a small number of times. The chain recombines TRBV21-1 with TRBJ2-7; no DNA check was done on the table's D call, TRBD1. TRBV21-1 is annotated as a pseudogene. The CDR3 is made up of 14 amino acids. CDR3 nucleotide sequence: TGTGCCAGCAGCCCTCCGGGACAGCTCTACGAGCAGTACTTC. Its translation is CASSPPGQLYEQYF.

The chain carries TRBV3-1 (or the pseudogene TRBV3-2) and TRBJ2-2; 15 bases are shared with TRBD2. This CDR3 region has 18 residues. Germline V lookup: CDR1 LGHDT, CDR2 YNNKEL (reference sequence). With V trimmed by 5 bases and J by 3 bases, 7 bases remained unmatched. CDR3 amino acids: CASSGGLAGGPDTGELFF. DNA of the CDR3: TGTGCCAGCAGCGGGGGACTAGCGGGGGGCCCGGACACCGGGGAGCTGTTTTTT.

V and J are TRBV25-1 and TRBJ2-3; unclear D gene. Per germline, CDR1 MGHDK and CDR2 SYGVNS. This CDR3 contains 16 residues. V lost 3 bases, J lost 5 bases, and 18 bases lay in between. CDR3 protein: CASSDPRAWNRDTQYF. CDR3 bases: TGTGCCAGCAGTGATCCCCGGGCCTGGAACCGAGATACGCAGTATTTT.

Only one count was recorded for this clone. V is TRBV3-1 (or the pseudogene TRBV3-2) and J is TRBJ2-1; 9 bases map to TRBD1. CDR3 length: 14 amino acids. Trimming removed 7 bases from V and 8 bases from J; junction bases left unmatched: 9. Germline V lookup: CDR1 LGHDT, CDR2 YNNKEL (reference sequence). CDR3 nucleotides: TGTGCCAGCAACGGACCGGGACAGGGCCATGAGCAGTTCTTC. Amino acid sequence: CASNGPGQGHEQFF.

V and J are TRBV28 and TRBJ1-5; TRBD1 matches 7 bases. Germline values: CDR1 MDHEN, CDR2 SYDVKM. CDR3 length: 15 residues. The J segment lost 0 bases and the V segment lost 10 bases, leaving 9 bases of the junction unmatched. CDR3 residues: CATLDRARSNQPQHF. In DNA form, the CDR3 reads TGTGCCACCCTCGACAGGGCACGTAGCAATCAGCCCCAGCATTTT.

The chain couples TRBV5-4 to TRBJ1-6, with 7 bases fitting TRBD1. This CDR3 has 17 amino acids. V lost 3 bases, J lost 3 bases, and 9 bases stayed unmatched. Germline values: CDR1 SGHNT, CDR2 YYREEE (reference sequence). Here the CDR3 reads CASSSLSQGNYNSPLHF. The CDR3 DNA reads as TGTGCCAGCAGCTCCCTTTCACAGGGGAACTATAATTCACCCCTCCACTTT.

The rearrangement uses TRBV7-2 and TRBJ1-4; TRBD1 aligns across 8 bases. The V segment lost 5 bases and the J segment 7 bases; nucleotides outside the gene matches: 9. This CDR3 region has 15 residues. From germline, CDR1 is SGHTA and CDR2 FQGNSA. CDR3 residues: CASSPSGGTGEKLFF. The CDR3 region has the DNA TGTGCCAGCAGCCCCTCAGGGGGGACAGGTGAAAAACTGTTTTTT.

This chain links TRBV28 with TRBJ1-4; D is unresolved. V was clipped by 0 bases and J by 5 bases, with 7 bases between them. Germline CDR1 and CDR2: MDHEN and SYDVKM. CDR3 length: 14 residues. The DNA for the CDR3 is TGTGCCAGCAGTTTATGGGCGGGGAATGAAAAACTGTTTTTT. Translated: CASSLWAGNEKLFF.

The V gene is TRBV28, the J gene TRBJ2-2; D possibly corresponds to TRBD1 (5 bases). The V gene's germline CDR1 is MDHEN and CDR2 SYDVKM. Between the trimmed V and J ends, which lost 4 bases and 0 bases, there was a span of 12 bases. This CDR3 comprises 16 residues. CDR3 loop: CASSYLTGSNTGELFF. The CDR3 bases are TGTGCCAGCAGTTATCTTACAGGATCGAACACCGGGGAGCTGTTTTTT.

The chain uses TRBV18 and TRBJ2-6; possibly TRBD1 for D (5 bases). The germline gives CDR1 KGHSH, CDR2 LQKENI. Trimming left V 2 bases short and J 4 bases short, with 9 bases between. This CDR3 comprises 15 residues. CDR3 sequence reads: CASSPTGVGANVLTF. The CDR3 nucleotides are TGTGCCAGCTCACCAACAGGAGTCGGGGCCAACGTCCTGACTTTC. Full variable domain (rest looked up from reference TRBV18 and TRBJ2-6): NAGVMQNPRHLVRRRGQEARLRCSPMKGHSHVYWYRQLPEEGLKFMVYLQKENIIDESGMPKERFSAEFPKEGPSILRIQQVVRGDSAAYFCASSPTGVGANVLTFGAGSRLTVL.

This clone came up a few times. The chain links TRBV10-2 to TRBJ2-1, with D perhaps TRBD2 (7 bases). V was cut by 8 bases and J by 3 bases, with 11 bases left in between. The CDR3 consists of 13 residues. In germline, CDR1 is WSHSY, CDR2 SAAADI. The CDR3 here is CASGGGGYNEQFF. CDR3 sequence (DNA): TGCGCCAGCGGGGGCGGGGGCTACAATGAGCAGTTCTTC.

The table lists this clone with a count of one. The chain is built from TRBV7-8 and TRBJ1-6; no clear D gene. The V end lost 1 base, the J end lost 4 bases, and 11 bases lay between the germline ends. Germline CDR1 reads SGHVS; CDR2 reads FQNEAQ. CDR3 length: 16 residues. CDR3 loop: CASSLEPTGYNSPLHF. The CDR3 DNA reads as TGTGCCAGCAGCTTAGAGCCGACGGGTTATAATTCACCCCTCCACTTT.

The J gene is TRBJ1-3, the V gene TRBV4-3, with a weak D call TRBD1 (6 bases). The CDR3 has 15 residues. Germline CDR1 reads LGHNA; CDR2 reads YSLEER. Deletions cut 3 bases from V and 2 bases from J, with 11 bases between. The chain's CDR3 is CASSHIRGPGNTIYF. The CDR3 region has the DNA TGCGCCAGCAGCCATATCAGGGGTCCTGGAAACACCATATATTTT.